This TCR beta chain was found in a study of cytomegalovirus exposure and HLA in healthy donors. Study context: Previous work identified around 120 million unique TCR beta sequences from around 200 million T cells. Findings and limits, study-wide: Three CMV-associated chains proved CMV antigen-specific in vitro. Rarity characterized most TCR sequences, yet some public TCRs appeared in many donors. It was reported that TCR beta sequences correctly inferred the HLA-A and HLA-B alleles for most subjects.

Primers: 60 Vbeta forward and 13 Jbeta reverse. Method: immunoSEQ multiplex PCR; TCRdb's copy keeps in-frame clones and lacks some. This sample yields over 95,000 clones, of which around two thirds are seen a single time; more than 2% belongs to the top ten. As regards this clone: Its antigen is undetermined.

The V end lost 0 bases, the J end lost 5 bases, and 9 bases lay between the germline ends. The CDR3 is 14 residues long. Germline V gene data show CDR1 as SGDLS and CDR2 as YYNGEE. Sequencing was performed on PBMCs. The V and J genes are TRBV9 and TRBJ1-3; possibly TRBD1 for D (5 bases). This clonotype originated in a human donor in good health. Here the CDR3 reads CASSVAPDRNTIYF. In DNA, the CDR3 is TGTGCCAGCAGCGTAGCTCCGGACAGAAACACCATATATTTT.